The 27 T cell receptor beta chains listed next were all sequenced from one sample in a study of blood T cell repertoires in COVID-19. This table comes from immunoSEQ multiplex PCR, and its TCRdb copy is limited to in-frame clones, with some not included. The sample shows approximately 140,000 clones, approximately 80% of them seen only once. Specimen: peripheral blood. The receptors shown here come from a human donor in a cohort sampled during active COVID-19.

The CDR3 loop is CASRASSGNTIYF. In DNA, the CDR3 is TGTGCCAGCAGGGCCAGCTCTGGAAACACCATATATTTT. The rearrangement joins TRBV6-5 to TRBJ1-3, with unresolved D. The CDR3 sequence is 13 residues long. Trimming cost V 6 bases and J 0 bases, with 6 bases left between them. Germline CDR1 reads MNHEY; CDR2 reads SVGAGI.

The chain carries TRBV7-2 and TRBJ2-5, with TRBD2 matching over 16 bases. Unmatched junction bases numbered 8, after V lost 5 bases and J lost 5 bases. In germline, CDR1 is SGHTA, CDR2 FQGNSA. This CDR3 has 17 amino acids. DNA of the CDR3: TGTGCCAGCAGCCTCGGGACTAGCGGGGGGGCCGGGGAGACCCAGTACTTC. Amino acid sequence: CASSLGTSGGAGETQYF.

The chain joins TRBV11-2 to TRBJ1-6; perhaps TRBD1 as D (6 bases). The CDR3 is made up of 15 amino acids. Germline CDR1 and CDR2: SGHAT and FQNNGV. V lost 4 bases and J 7 bases, leaving 14 bases between the germline ends. CDR3 sequence (DNA): TGTGCCAGCAGCTCCGCCGGGACACCAAATTCACCCCTCCACTTT. This gives the protein CASSSAGTPNSPLHF.

The chain is built from TRBV20-1 and TRBJ1-1, with no clear D. The CDR3 extends over 13 amino acids. Germline CDR1 is DFQATT and CDR2 is SNEGSKA (reference sequence). V shed 3 bases and J shed 11 bases, with 19 bases lying between them. In DNA, the CDR3 is TGCAGTGCTAGTAGGCACCTAGAAAATCTGGCTTTCTTT. Its protein is CSASRHLENLAFF.

The chain recombines TRBV5-6 with TRBJ2-7; 7 bases map to TRBD2. V dropped 2 bases and J dropped 4; count of bases not matched to a gene: 12. CDR3 length equals 16 residues. The germline gives CDR1 SGHDT, CDR2 YYEEEE. The CDR3 protein is CASSLFLTTGRYEQYF. The CDR3 DNA sequence: TGTGCCAGCAGCTTATTTCTAACTACCGGGAGGTACGAGCAGTACTTC.

V gene TRBV10-1 combines with J gene TRBJ2-5, with 11 bases that match TRBD1. The CDR3 has 17 amino acids. V trimming: 6 bases; J trimming: 5 bases; junction bases outside the gene matches: 14. The germline V gene encodes CDR1 WNHNN and CDR2 SYGVQD (reference sequence). CDR3 residues: CASSHLTGQGARETQYF. The DNA of the CDR3 is TGCGCCAGCAGCCACCTTACCGGACAGGGGGCGCGGGAGACCCAGTACTTC.

This clone was recorded a few times. The chain carries TRBV19 and TRBJ1-6; TRBD1 matches 8 bases. After removal of 5 bases from V and 5 bases from J, the junction contained 11 bases not matched to a gene. CDR3 length: 17 amino acids. CDR1 is LNHDA, CDR2 SQIVND, per germline (reference sequence). The CDR3 DNA reads as TGTGCCAGTAGTCCCCATAGGACAGGGCCAAATAATTCACCCCTCCACTTT. Amino acids: CASSPHRTGPNNSPLHF.

The genes are TRBV5-6 and TRBJ1-1, with 7 bases that match TRBD1. The CDR3 extends over 14 amino acids. Germline loops: CDR1 SGHDT, CDR2 YYEEEE. The junction had 0 bases not matched to a gene; V was cut back by 0 bases and J by 1 base. The CDR3 spells CASSLGTGNTEAFF. In DNA, the CDR3 is TGTGCCAGCAGCTTGGGGACAGGGAACACTGAAGCTTTCTTT.

The chain uses TRBV5-1 and TRBJ2-7, with a possible D match to TRBD2 (7 bases). The CDR3 totals 14 residues. The V gene's germline CDR1 is SGHRS and CDR2 YFSETQ. V was clipped by 0 bases and J by 4 bases, with 11 bases between them. As DNA, the CDR3 is TGCGCCAGCAGCTTGGGAAGGGGGGGATACGAGCAGTACTTC. This encodes CASSLGRGGYEQYF.

The gene calls are TRBV30 and TRBJ1-5, with D possibly TRBD1 on 6 matching bases. The germline gives CDR1 GTSNPN, CDR2 SVGIG (reference sequence). V lost 2 bases and J lost 9, with 17 bases in between. The CDR3 has 14 amino acids. This CDR3 is CAWSLGQPAGPQHF. CDR3 nucleotides: TGTGCCTGGAGTCTCGGACAGCCCGCGGGGCCCCAGCATTTT.

Comments on this clone: A read error is the likely source, as a far larger clone sits one nucleotide away. This is likely a read error, given that the CDR3 carries no conserved phenylalanine or tryptophan at its end. The chain employs TRBV30 and TRBJ2-2; weak D call: TRBD1 (6 bases). V lost 3 bases to trimming and J lost 5 bases, with 13 bases between them. This CDR3 has 14 amino acids. Germline CDR1 reads GTSNPN; CDR2 reads SVGIG (reference sequence). In DNA form, the CDR3 reads TGTGCCTGGAGCTGGGGACAACCGACCGGGGAGCTGTTTGTT. Its translation: CAWSWGQPTGELFV.

The chain carries TRBV29-1 and TRBJ1-1; D may be TRBD1 (5 bases). This CDR3 contains 13 residues. V shed 5 bases and J shed 1 base, with 11 bases lying between them. CDR1 and CDR2 (germline): SQVTM, ANQGSEA. CDR3 loop: CSVQGEGNTEAFF. The CDR3 region has the DNA TGCAGCGTTCAAGGGGAGGGGAACACTGAAGCTTTCTTT.

The V gene is TRBV4-3, the J gene TRBJ2-7; TRBD1 aligns across 10 bases. Germline lookup yields CDR1 LGHNA and CDR2 YSLEER. Germline trimming cut 3 bases from V and 5 bases from J; bases unmatched to any gene: 10. There are 16 residues in the CDR3. CDR3 bases: TGCGCCAGCAGCCAGGGAACCGGGACAGGGGTAAACGAGCAGTACTTC. Its translation is CASSQGTGTGVNEQYF.

This clone was detected only a few times. V gene TRBV30 combines with J gene TRBJ2-3, with 11 bases aligning to TRBD2. Germline V gene lookup returns CDR1 GTSNPN and CDR2 SVGIG (reference sequence). The ends lost 7 bases at V and 1 base at J; junction bases unmatched: 1. This CDR3 comprises 13 residues. This CDR3 is CALAGGRTDTQYF. DNA for the CDR3: TGTGCCTTAGCGGGGGGGCGCACAGATACGCAGTATTTT. Variable domain in full (rest from reference TRBV30 and TRBJ2-3): SQTIHQWPATLVQPVGSPLSLECTVEGTSNPNLYWYRQAAGRGLQLLFYSVGIGQISSEVPQNLSASRPQDRQFILSSKKLLLSDSGFYLCALAGGRTDTQYFGPGTRLTVL.

The chain links TRBV15 to TRBJ1-1; the D gene is possibly TRBD1 (5 bases). With 2 bases removed from V and 0 bases from J, the gap between germline ends came to 13 bases. Germline assignment: CDR1 LNHNV and CDR2 YYDKDF (reference sequence). This CDR3 has 16 amino acids. The chain's CDR3 is CATSRYRRGVNTEAFF. CDR3 DNA: TGTGCCACCAGCAGATACCGACGGGGGGTGAACACTGAAGCTTTCTTT. The whole variable domain, filled in from reference TRBV15 and TRBJ1-1, reads DAMVIQNPRYQVTQFGKPVTLSCSQTLNHNVMYWYQQKSSQAPKLLFHYYDKDFNNEADTPDNFQSRRPNTSFCFLDIRSPGLGDTAMYLCATSRYRRGVNTEAFFGQGTRLTVV.

This clone was counted only a few times. This rearrangement joins TRBV5-6 to TRBJ1-5; 10 positions agree with TRBD1. Per the germline V gene, CDR1 is SGHDT and CDR2 is YYEEEE. Unmatched junction bases numbered 3, after V lost 5 bases and J lost 1 base. The CDR3 has 15 amino acids. DNA for the CDR3: TGTGCCAGCAGTATGGGACAGGGGAGCAATCAGCCCCAGCATTTT. It is translated as CASSMGQGSNQPQHF.

The chain employs TRBV13 and TRBJ2-1; unclear D gene. The germline CDR1 and CDR2 sequences are PRHDT and FYEKMQ (reference sequence). The length of the CDR3 is 16 residues. The V and J ends lost 7 bases and 0 bases respectively, with 16 bases between them. The CDR3: CASTDQDSSSYNEQFF. The CDR3 nucleotides read TGTGCCAGCACCGATCAAGATTCTAGCTCCTACAATGAGCAGTTCTTC. Combining the CDR3 with reference TRBV13 and TRBJ2-1 gives the whole variable domain AAGVIQSPRHLIKEKRETATLKCYPIPRHDTVYWYQQGPGQDPQFLISFYEKMQSDKGSIPDRFSAQQFSDYHSELNMSSLELGDSALYFCASTDQDSSSYNEQFFGPGTRLTVL.

This chain uses TRBV4-1 with TRBJ2-1; 14 bases are shared with TRBD2. Germline CDR1 MGHRA, CDR2 YSYEKL. The CDR3 runs to 16 residues. V lost 4 bases, J lost 12 bases, and 11 bases stayed unmatched. The CDR3 DNA sequence: TGCGCCAGCAGCCCCGGACTAGCGGGGGGCCCTTTTAGGCAGTTCTTC. The encoded protein is CASSPGLAGGPFRQFF.

The chain has TRBV6-5 and TRBJ2-4, with D possibly TRBD2 on 6 matching bases. V lost 10 bases and J 10 bases, leaving 17 bases between the germline ends. Germline-derived CDR1 and CDR2 are MNHEY and SVGAGI. This CDR3 contains 12 residues. Here the CDR3 DNA reads TGTGCCACGAGGAGGGCTGAAGGGATTCAGTACTTC. Translating gives CATRRAEGIQYF.

The chain links TRBV19 to TRBJ2-2; possibly TRBD2 for D (5 bases). V lost 3 bases and J lost 6, with 11 bases in between. CDR1 and CDR2 (germline): LNHDA, SQIVND (reference sequence). The CDR3 has 14 residues. The DNA for the CDR3 is TGTGCCAGTAGTATCGGGGAGCGAGCCGGGGAGCTGTTTTTT. This encodes CASSIGERAGELFF.

The chain couples TRBV10-3 to TRBJ1-5; perhaps TRBD1 as D (6 bases). Germline lookup yields CDR1 ENHRY and CDR2 SYGVKD. The CDR3 has 14 residues. V lost 5 bases and J 0 bases, leaving 8 bases between the germline ends. This CDR3 is CAISRTASNQPQHF. The CDR3 nucleotides are TGTGCCATCAGTCGGACAGCTAGCAATCAGCCCCAGCATTTT.

This sequence joins TRBV18 and TRBJ2-7; 10 bases are shared with TRBD1. Trimming at V came to 4 bases and at J to 7 bases, leaving 7 bases not matched to a gene. Per germline, CDR1 KGHSH and CDR2 LQKENI. The CDR3 contains 14 residues. The CDR3 sequence is CASSLGQGIGEQYF. Here the CDR3 DNA reads TGTGCCAGCTCACTGGGACAGGGGATAGGTGAGCAGTACTTC. The whole variable domain, remainder taken from reference TRBV18 and TRBJ2-7, is NAGVMQNPRHLVRRRGQEARLRCSPMKGHSHVYWYRQLPEEGLKFMVYLQKENIIDESGMPKERFSAEFPKEGPSILRIQQVVRGDSAAYFCASSLGQGIGEQYFGPGTRLTVT.

V and J are TRBV7-2 and TRBJ2-4, with D perhaps matching TRBD2 (5 bases). V dropped 3 bases and J dropped 1 base, with 22 bases sitting between them. Germline assignment: CDR1 SGHTA and CDR2 FQGNSA. The CDR3 contains 19 residues. The CDR3 protein is CASSFPSGGRDWAKNIQYF. DNA of the CDR3: TGTGCCAGCAGCTTCCCTAGTGGAGGACGGGATTGGGCCAAAAACATTCAGTACTTC. Full variable domain (outside the CDR3, taken from reference TRBV7-2 and TRBJ2-4): GAGVSQSPSNKVTEKGKDVELRCDPISGHTALYWYRQSLGQGLEFLIYFQGNSAPDKSGLPSDRFSAERTGGSVSTLTIQRTQQEDSAVYLCASSFPSGGRDWAKNIQYFGAGTRLSVL.

The chain combines TRBV7-9 with TRBJ2-7; 11 bases line up with TRBD1. The CDR3 sequence is 13 residues long. Germline loops: CDR1 SEHNR, CDR2 FQNEAQ (reference sequence). J lost 6 bases, V lost 8 bases, and 6 bases had no gene match. The CDR3 loop reads CASLRDRGSEQYF. As DNA, the CDR3 is TGTGCCAGCCTCCGGGACAGGGGGTCCGAGCAGTACTTC.

This chain connects TRBV3-1 (or the pseudogene TRBV3-2) to TRBJ2-5; D not resolved. This CDR3 has 18 residues. Germline CDR1 and CDR2: LGHDT and YNNKEL (reference sequence). V lost 6 bases and J lost 2, with 25 bases in between. In DNA form, the CDR3 reads TGTGCCAGCAGTAGTTTTCCCGGCAGGCATAACGGTCAAGAGACCCAGTACTTC. Protein: CASSSFPGRHNGQETQYF.

In DNA, the CDR3 is TGTGCCAGCAGCTTGAGCCAGGGGCCCGCTAATGAAAAACTGTTTTTT. Its translation: CASSLSQGPANEKLFF. The chain has TRBV5-5 and TRBJ1-4; perhaps TRBD1 as D (6 bases). Trimming cost V 1 base and J 3 bases, with 13 bases left between them. This CDR3 comprises 16 residues. The V gene's germline CDR1 is SGHKS and CDR2 YYEKEE (reference sequence).

V usage is TRBV4-1 and J usage is TRBJ1-3, with D possibly being TRBD1 (6 bases). V shed 1 base and J shed 2 bases, with 12 bases lying between them. Germline V lookup: CDR1 MGHRA, CDR2 YSYEKL. The CDR3 runs to 16 residues. The CDR3 DNA reads as TGCGCCAGCAGCCAAGTACAGGGTAGGGCTGGAAACACCATATATTTT. Protein sequence: CASSQVQGRAGNTIYF.